The 10 T cell receptor beta chains below were found in one sample sequenced in a study of post-analysis software for immune sequencing data. Whole-study findings and limits: Patients had higher frequencies than controls of five or six TRBV segments, including TRBV5-6, TRBV5-1 and TRBV20-1.

No antigen has been identified for these receptors. The library was made from cDNA and included unique molecular identifiers. TCRdb ran MiXCR on the PCR reads and lists one entry per CDR3 protein. This sample has around 500,000 distinct CDR3 sequences, with 34% found just once. Material for sequencing was blood. These receptors all stem from a girl under 18 with multiple sclerosis.

This clonotype was observed a handful of times. The chain is built from TRBV12-3 or TRBV12-4 and TRBJ2-4; tentative D call: TRBD1 (5 bases). V was pared by 5 bases and J by 6 bases, with 17 bases between. This CDR3 is built from 15 residues. The CDR3 DNA reads TGTGCCAGCAGTGGGGCGGTCAGGGATCGAAACATTCAGTACTTC. Amino acid sequence: CASSGAVRDRNIQYF.

This clonotype has a handful of counts. The chain links TRBV29-1 to TRBJ1-1, with 9 bases identical to TRBD1. Germline CDR1 reads SQVTM; CDR2 reads ANQGSEA. V shed 6 bases and J 0 bases; nucleotides not matched to a gene: 5. This CDR3 comprises 14 residues. The CDR3 sequence: CSVGRTGVNTEAFF. CDR3 bases: TGCAGCGTGGGAAGGACAGGGGTGAACACTGAAGCTTTCTTT.

The CDR3 DNA is TGTGCCAGCAGGTCCTCCGGCAGCACCTACGAGCAGTACTTC. Its protein product is CASRSSGSTYEQYF. The chain employs TRBV7-9 and TRBJ2-7; the D is unclear. Germline V gives CDR1 SEHNR, CDR2 FQNEAQ (reference sequence). The CDR3 covers 14 residues. V lost 6 bases, J lost 2 bases, and 14 bases lay in between.

The chain links TRBV7-9 to TRBJ2-7; 10 nucleotides line up with TRBD1. Per germline, CDR1 SEHNR and CDR2 FQNEAQ (reference sequence). J was trimmed by 7 bases and V by 1 base; bases with no gene match: 7. This CDR3 contains 15 residues. The CDR3 DNA reads TGTGCCAGCAGCTTAGAGGGACAGGGGAACAATGAGCAGTACTTC. Protein: CASSLEGQGNNEQYF.

This clonotype was seen once. The chain has TRBV5-1 and TRBJ2-1; 7 nucleotides line up with TRBD1. The V segment lost 0 bases and the J segment 5 bases; nucleotides outside the gene matches: 11. Germline CDR1 reads SGHRS; CDR2 reads YFSETQ. This CDR3 has 17 residues. The CDR3 DNA follows: TGCGCCAGCAGCTTGGCCTTGACAGGGTCCCTTAACAATGAGCAGTTCTTC. Amino acid sequence: CASSLALTGSLNNEQFF.

This CDR3 is CASSLSSRSYNEQFF. Here the CDR3 DNA reads TGTGCCAGCAGCTTGTCGTCAAGGTCCTACAATGAGCAGTTCTTC. This sequence joins TRBV11-2 and TRBJ2-1; D not resolved. The germline gives CDR1 SGHAT, CDR2 FQNNGV. The CDR3 consists of 15 residues. Trimming cost V 3 bases and J 1 base, with 10 bases left between them.

This clonotype was found a few times. The chain joins TRBV29-1 to TRBJ2-5; 7 bases are a match to TRBD2. V lost 6 bases to trimming and J lost 11 bases; unmatched junction nucleotides: 9. The CDR3 has 11 amino acids. Germline V gene sequence: CDR1 SQVTM, CDR2 ANQGSEA. The CDR3, as DNA: TGCAGCGTCGCCGGGGGAGGGATTCAGTACTTC. The encoded protein is CSVAGGGIQYF.

This clonotype has just a few counts. The V call is TRBV5-1, the J call TRBJ2-7; D tentatively fits TRBD1 or TRBD2 (5 bases each). CDR1 is SGHRS and CDR2 is YFSETQ in the germline V gene. There are 14 residues in the CDR3. V lost 4 bases, J lost 1 base, and 12 bases lay in between. The DNA of the CDR3 is TGCGCCAGCAGCACGGGGACGGGGTCCTACGAGCAGTACTTC. Amino acid sequence: CASSTGTGSYEQYF.

This chain links TRBV2 with TRBJ2-5; the match to TRBD1 covers 7 bases. The CDR3 is 16 residues long. Trimming at V came to 10 bases and at J to 5 bases, leaving 19 bases not matched to a gene. Germline CDR1 is SNHLY and CDR2 is FYNNEI. In DNA, the CDR3 is TGTGCCATGCAAAGCCTGGTTGTGACAGGGCCGGAGACCCAGTACTTC. This gives the protein CAMQSLVVTGPETQYF.

This chain uses TRBV7-8 with TRBJ1-1; 7 positions match TRBD1. This CDR3 comprises 14 residues. Per the germline V gene, CDR1 is SGHVS and CDR2 is FQNEAQ. The trim removed 4 bases at V and 0 bases at J, leaving 2 bases unmatched. The CDR3 sequence: CASSSTGMNTEAFF. In DNA, the CDR3 is TGTGCCAGCAGCTCGACAGGGATGAACACTGAAGCTTTCTTT. Based on the CDR3 plus reference TRBV7-8 and TRBJ1-1, the full variable domain is GAGVSQSPRYKVAKRGQDVALRCDPISGHVSLFWYQQALGQGPEFLTYFQNEAQLDKSGLPSDRFFAERPEGSVSTLKIQRTQQEDSAVYLCASSSTGMNTEAFFGQGTRLTVV.